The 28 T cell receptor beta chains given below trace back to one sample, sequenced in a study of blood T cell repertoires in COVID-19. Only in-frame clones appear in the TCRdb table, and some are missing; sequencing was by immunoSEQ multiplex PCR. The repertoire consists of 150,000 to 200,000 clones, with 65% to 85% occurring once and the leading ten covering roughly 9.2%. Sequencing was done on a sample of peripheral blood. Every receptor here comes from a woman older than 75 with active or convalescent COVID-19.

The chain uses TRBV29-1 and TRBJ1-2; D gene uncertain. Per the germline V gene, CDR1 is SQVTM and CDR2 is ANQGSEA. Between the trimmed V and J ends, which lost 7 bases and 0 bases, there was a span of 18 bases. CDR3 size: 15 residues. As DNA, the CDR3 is TGCAGCGCTGGGCTGGAGGGCTGGGCTAACTATGGCTACACCTTC. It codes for CSAGLEGWANYGYTF.

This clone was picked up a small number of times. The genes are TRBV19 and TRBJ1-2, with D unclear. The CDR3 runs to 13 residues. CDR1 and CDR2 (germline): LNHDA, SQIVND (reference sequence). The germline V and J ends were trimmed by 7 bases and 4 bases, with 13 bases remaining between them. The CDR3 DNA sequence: TGTGCCAGTACAGGCCAGACCAGCTATGGCTACACCTTC. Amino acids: CASTGQTSYGYTF.

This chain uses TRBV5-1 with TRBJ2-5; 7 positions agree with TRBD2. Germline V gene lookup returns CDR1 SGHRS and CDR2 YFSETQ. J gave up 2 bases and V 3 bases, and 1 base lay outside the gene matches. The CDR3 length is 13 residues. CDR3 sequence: CASSYGGQETQYF. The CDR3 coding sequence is TGCGCCAGCAGCTACGGGGGGCAAGAGACCCAGTACTTC.

CDR3: CATLRQGYGYTF. CDR3 in DNA: TGTGCCACCTTGAGACAGGGCTACGGCTACACCTTC. V and J are TRBV19 and TRBJ1-2, with 7 positions matching TRBD1. The CDR3 consists of 12 residues. From germline, CDR1 is LNHDA and CDR2 SQIVND (reference sequence). J gave up 8 bases and V 10 bases, and 10 bases lay outside the gene matches.

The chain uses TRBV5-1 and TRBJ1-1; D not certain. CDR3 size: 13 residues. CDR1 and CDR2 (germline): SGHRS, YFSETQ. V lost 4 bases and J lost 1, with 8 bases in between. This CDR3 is CASSVRGNTEAFF. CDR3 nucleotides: TGCGCCAGCAGCGTTCGGGGGAACACTGAAGCTTTCTTT.

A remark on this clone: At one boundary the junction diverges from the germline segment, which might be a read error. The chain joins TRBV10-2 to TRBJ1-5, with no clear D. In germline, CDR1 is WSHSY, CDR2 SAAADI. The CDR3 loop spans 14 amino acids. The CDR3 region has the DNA TGCGCCAGCAGTGAGTCGGGCAGGAATCCGCCCCAGCATTTT. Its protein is CASSESGRNPPQHF.

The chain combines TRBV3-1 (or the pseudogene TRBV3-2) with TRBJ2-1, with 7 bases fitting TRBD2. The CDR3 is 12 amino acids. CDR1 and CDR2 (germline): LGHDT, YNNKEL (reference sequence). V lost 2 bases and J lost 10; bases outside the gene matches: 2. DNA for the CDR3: TGTGCCAGCAGCCAAATCGGGGGGGAGCAGTTCTTC. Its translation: CASSQIGGEQFF.

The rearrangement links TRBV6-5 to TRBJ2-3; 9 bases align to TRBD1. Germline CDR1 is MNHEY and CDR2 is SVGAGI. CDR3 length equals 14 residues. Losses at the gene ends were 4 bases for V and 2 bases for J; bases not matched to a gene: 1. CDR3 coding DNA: TGTGCCAGCAGTTCACAGGGGGCCACAGATACGCAGTATTTT. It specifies CASSSQGATDTQYF.

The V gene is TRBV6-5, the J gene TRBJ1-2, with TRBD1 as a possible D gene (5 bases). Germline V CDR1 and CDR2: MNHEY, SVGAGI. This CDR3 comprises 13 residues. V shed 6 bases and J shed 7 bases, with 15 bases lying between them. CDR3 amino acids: CASSRGGFGGYTF. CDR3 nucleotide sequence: TGTGCCAGCAGCCGGGGGGGATTTGGTGGCTACACCTTC.

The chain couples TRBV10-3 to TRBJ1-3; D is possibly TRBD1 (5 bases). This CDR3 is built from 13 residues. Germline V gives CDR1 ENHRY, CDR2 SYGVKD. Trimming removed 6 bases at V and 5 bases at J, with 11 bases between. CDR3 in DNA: TGTGCCATCAGCCCAGGGTTTAGAAACACCATATATTTT. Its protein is CAISPGFRNTIYF.

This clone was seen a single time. CDR3 loop: CATGQGAAEAFF. The CDR3 DNA sequence: TGTGCCACCGGACAGGGGGCGGCTGAAGCTTTCTTT. This chain uses TRBV10-3 with TRBJ1-1; 11 nucleotides line up with TRBD1. Looked up from germline, CDR1 is ENHRY and CDR2 is SYGVKD. The CDR3 covers 12 residues. Trimming took 10 bases from V and 6 from J; bases not matched to a gene: 4.

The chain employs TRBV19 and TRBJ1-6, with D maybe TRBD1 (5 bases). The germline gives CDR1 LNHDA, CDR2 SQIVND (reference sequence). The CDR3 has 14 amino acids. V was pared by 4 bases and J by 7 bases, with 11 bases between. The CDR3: CASSTSGGNSPLHF. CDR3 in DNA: TGTGCCAGTAGTACCTCCGGGGGAAATTCACCCCTCCACTTT.

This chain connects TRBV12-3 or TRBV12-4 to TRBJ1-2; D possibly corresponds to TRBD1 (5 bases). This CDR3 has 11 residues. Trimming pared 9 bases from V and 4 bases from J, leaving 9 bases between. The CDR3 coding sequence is TGTGCCAGTGGGGGGAGCTATGGCTACACCTTC. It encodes CASGGSYGYTF.

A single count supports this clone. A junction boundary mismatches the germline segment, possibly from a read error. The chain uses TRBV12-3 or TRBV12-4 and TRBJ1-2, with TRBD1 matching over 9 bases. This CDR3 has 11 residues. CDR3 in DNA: TGTGCCAGCACCCCCGACAGGGGGGAACCCTTC. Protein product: CASTPDRGEPF.

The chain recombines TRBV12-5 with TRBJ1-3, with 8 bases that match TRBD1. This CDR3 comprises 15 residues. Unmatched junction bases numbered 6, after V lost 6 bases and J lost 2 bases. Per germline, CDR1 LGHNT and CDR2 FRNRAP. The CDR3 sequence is CASGGDRGTGNTIYF. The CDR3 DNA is TGTGCTAGTGGGGGAGACAGGGGAACTGGAAACACCATATATTTT.

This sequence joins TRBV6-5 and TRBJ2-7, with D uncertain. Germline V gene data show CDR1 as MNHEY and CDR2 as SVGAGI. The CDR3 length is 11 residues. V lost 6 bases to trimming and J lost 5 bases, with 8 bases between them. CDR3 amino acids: CASRISDEQYF. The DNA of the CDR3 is TGTGCCAGCAGAATCTCAGACGAGCAGTACTTC.

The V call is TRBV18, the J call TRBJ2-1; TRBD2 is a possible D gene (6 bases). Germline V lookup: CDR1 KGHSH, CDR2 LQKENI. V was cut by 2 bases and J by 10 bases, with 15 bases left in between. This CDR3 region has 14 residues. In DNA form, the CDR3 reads TGTGCCAGCTCACCAACTCCTAGCGCTCCCGAGCAGTTCTTC. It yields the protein CASSPTPSAPEQFF.

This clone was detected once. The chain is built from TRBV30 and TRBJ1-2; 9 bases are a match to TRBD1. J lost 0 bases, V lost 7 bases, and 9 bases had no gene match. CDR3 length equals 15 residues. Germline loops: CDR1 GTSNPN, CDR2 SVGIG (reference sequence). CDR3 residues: CASTGQGDPNYGYTF. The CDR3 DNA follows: TGTGCCTCTACGGGACAGGGAGACCCTAACTATGGCTACACCTTC. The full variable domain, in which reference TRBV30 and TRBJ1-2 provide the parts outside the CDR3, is SQTIHQWPATLVQPVGSPLSLECTVEGTSNPNLYWYRQAAGRGLQLLFYSVGIGQISSEVPQNLSASRPQDRQFILSSKKLLLSDSGFYLCASTGQGDPNYGYTFGSGTRLTVV.

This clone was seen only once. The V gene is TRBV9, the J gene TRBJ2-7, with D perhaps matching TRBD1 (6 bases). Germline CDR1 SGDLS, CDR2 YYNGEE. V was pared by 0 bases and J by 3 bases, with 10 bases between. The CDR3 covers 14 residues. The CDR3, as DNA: TGTGCCAGCAGCGTAGGGGAAGGGGGCTACGAGCAGTACTTC. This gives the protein CASSVGEGGYEQYF.

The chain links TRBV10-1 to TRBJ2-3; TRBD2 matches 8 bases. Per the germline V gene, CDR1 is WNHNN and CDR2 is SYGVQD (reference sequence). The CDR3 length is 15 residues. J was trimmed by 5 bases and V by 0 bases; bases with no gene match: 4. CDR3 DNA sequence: TGCGCCAGCAGTGAGTCCGGGACTAGAGAAGATACGCAGTATTTT. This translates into CASSESGTREDTQYF.

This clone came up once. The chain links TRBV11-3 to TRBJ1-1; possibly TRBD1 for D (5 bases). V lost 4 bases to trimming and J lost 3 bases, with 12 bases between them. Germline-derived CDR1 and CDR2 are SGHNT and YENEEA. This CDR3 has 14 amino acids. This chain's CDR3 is CASSSQGGDTEAFF. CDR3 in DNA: TGTGCCAGCAGCTCGCAGGGAGGCGACACTGAAGCTTTCTTT.

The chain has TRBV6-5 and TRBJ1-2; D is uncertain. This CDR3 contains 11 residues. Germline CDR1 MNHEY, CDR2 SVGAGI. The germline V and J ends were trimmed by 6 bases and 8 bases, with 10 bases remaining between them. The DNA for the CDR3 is TGTGCCAGCAGCGACGGAGGGGGCTACACCTTC. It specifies CASSDGGGYTF.

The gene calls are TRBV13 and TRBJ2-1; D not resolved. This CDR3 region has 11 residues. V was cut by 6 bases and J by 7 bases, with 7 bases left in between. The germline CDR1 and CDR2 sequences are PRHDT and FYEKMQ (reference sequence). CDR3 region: CASSSYNEQFF. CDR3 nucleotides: TGTGCCAGCAGTAGCTATAATGAGCAGTTCTTC.

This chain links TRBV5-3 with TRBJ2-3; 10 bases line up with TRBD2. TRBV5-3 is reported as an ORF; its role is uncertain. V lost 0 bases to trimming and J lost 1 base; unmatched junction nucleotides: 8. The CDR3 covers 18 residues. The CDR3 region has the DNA TGTGCCAGAAGCTTGGTACTTAGCGGGGGGCCTTGCACAGATACGCAGTATTTT. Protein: CARSLVLSGGPCTDTQYF.

Written as DNA, the CDR3 is TGCGCCAGCAGCCAAGGAGTCTCTGGGGCCAACGTCCTGACTTTC. It translates to CASSQGVSGANVLTF. V and J are TRBV4-3 and TRBJ2-6; D remains ambiguous. The V end was cut by 1 base, the J end by 0 bases, with 4 bases between. This CDR3 comprises 15 residues. Germline V gene lookup returns CDR1 LGHNA and CDR2 YSLEER.

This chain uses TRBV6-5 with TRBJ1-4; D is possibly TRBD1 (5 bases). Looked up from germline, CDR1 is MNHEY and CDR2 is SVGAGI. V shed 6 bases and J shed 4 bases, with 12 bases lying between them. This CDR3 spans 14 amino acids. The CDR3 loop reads CASRGGPINEKLFF. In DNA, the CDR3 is TGTGCCAGCAGGGGGGGACCGATTAATGAAAAACTGTTTTTT.

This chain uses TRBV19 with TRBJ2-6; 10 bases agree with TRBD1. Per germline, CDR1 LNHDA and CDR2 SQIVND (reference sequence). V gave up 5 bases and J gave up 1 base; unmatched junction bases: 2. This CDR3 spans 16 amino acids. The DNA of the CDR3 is TGTGCCAGTAGTCGGGGACAGGGGTCTGGGGCCAACGTCCTGACTTTC. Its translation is CASSRGQGSGANVLTF.

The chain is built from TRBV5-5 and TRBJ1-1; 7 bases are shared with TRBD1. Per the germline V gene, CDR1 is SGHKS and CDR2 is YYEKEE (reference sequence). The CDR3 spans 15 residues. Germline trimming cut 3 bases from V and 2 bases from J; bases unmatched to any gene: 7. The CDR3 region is CASSSSGTANTEAFF. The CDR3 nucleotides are TGTGCCAGCAGCTCCTCCGGGACAGCTAACACTGAAGCTTTCTTT.